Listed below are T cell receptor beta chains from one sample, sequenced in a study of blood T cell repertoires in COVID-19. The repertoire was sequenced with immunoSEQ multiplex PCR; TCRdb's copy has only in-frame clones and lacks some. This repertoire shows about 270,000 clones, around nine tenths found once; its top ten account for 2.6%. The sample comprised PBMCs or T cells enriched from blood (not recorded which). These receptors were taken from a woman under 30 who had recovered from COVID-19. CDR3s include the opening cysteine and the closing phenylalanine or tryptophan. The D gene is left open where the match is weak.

TGCAGCGTTGAGGCAGGGGAGGGCGGAAACACCATATATTTT	CSVEAGEGGNTIYF	TRBV29-1	TRBJ1-3	NA
TGTGCCAGCAGCTTAGTGGTGGGAGGGGGCACAGATACGCAGTATTTT	CASSLVVGGGTDTQYF	TRBV7-2	TRBJ2-3	TRBD2
TGTGCCTGGGGGGGCCTGAGCTCCTACAATGAGCAGTTCTTC	CAWGGLSSYNEQFF	TRBV30	TRBJ2-1	NA
TGTGCCGCCCATAGGAGCGGCTCCTACAATGAGCAGTTCTTC	CAAHRSGSYNEQFF	TRBV3-1/TRBV3-2	TRBJ2-1	NA
TGTGCCAGCAGCTTAGGTGTCCTTAGTTTTGGGGCCGACGGGGAGCTGTTTTTT	CASSLGVLSFGADGELFF	TRBV7-8	TRBJ2-2	NA
TGTGCCAGCAGTTTCAGGGGGTCCTACAATGAGCAGTTCTTC	CASSFRGSYNEQFF	TRBV25-1	TRBJ2-1	TRBD1
TGTGCCAGCAGCTCCCCGTCGGAGTTACCATTCTCCTACGAGCAGTACTTC	CASSSPSELPFSYEQYF	TRBV13	TRBJ2-7	NA
TGCGCCAGCAGCCCCGGGACAGTTACCCGAAACTATGGCTACACCTTC	CASSPGTVTRNYGYTF	TRBV5-1	TRBJ1-2	TRBD1
TGTGCCAGCAGCCTCGGACAGGGGGCTTATCAAGAGACCCAGTACTTC	CASSLGQGAYQETQYF	TRBV11-3	TRBJ2-5	TRBD1
TGTGCCAGCAGCGCGACAGGGGACTACAATGAGCAGTTCTTC	CASSATGDYNEQFF	TRBV9	TRBJ2-1	TRBD1
TGTGCCACCAGCAGAGATCACACAGGTCCCTACGAGCAGTACTTC	CATSRDHTGPYEQYF	TRBV15	TRBJ2-7	NA